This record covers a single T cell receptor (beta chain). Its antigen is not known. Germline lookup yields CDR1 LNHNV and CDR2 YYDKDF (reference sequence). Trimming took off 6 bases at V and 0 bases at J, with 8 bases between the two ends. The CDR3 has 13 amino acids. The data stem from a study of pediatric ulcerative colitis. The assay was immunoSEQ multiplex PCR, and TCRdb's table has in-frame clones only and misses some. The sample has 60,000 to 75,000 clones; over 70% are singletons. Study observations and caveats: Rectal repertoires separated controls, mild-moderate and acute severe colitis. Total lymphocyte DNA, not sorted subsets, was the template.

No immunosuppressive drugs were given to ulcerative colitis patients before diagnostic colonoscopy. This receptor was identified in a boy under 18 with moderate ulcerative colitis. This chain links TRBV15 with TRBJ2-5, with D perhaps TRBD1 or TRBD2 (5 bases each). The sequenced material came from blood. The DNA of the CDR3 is TGTGCCACCAGGAGGGGAAACCAAGAGACCCAGTACTTC. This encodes CATRRGNQETQYF.